This TCR beta chain was identified during a study of cytomegalovirus exposure and HLA in healthy donors. The protocol was immunoSEQ multiplex PCR, while the TCRdb copy is restricted to in-frame clones and leaves out a portion. Of about 130,000 clones in the sample, roughly 89% are singletons; the top ten hold approximately 2%. Germline CDR1 reads SGHNT; CDR2 reads YENEEA. The CDR3 runs to 15 residues. V shed 4 bases, J shed 0 bases, and the junction held 2 bases outside the gene matches. In this sample, this clone turned up a few times. The specimen was PBMCs. This receptor was obtained from a young woman in good health and CMV-seronegative. V and J are TRBV11-3 and TRBJ2-1; 8 bases are a match to TRBD2. The CDR3 nucleotides read TGTGCCAGCAGCTCCCGGGGGGGCTCCTACAATGAGCAGTTCTTC. Translation: CASSSRGGSYNEQFF.